The rows below give T cell receptor beta chains drawn from one sample of a study of response to subunit inactivated influenza vaccine. TCRdb independently ran MiXCR on the RT-PCR reads; one entry per CDR3 protein. Altogether more than 450,000 distinct CDR3 sequences are present, less than 8% being singletons, with the ten largest covering approximately 13%. Specimen: PBMCs from blood, collected less than 30 months after vaccination. These receptors were obtained from a man aged 45 to 70 who received an inactivated influenza vaccine. The CDR3 runs from the conserved cysteine through the conserved F or W. Each record gives: V gene, clone size, CDR3 protein. Not every row has a clone size; where given, it reads once, few, many or a size class.

V: TRBV29-1
size: -
CDR3: CSITVNSYNEQFF

V: TRBV7-9
size: many
CDR3: CATGRSSYEQYF

V: TRBV15
size: -
CDR3: CATSRKLMGEEKLFF

V: TRBV18
size: -
CDR3: CASSLNQNEQYF

V: TRBV20-1
size: -
CDR3: CSVKGLAGGPGEQFF

V: TRBV7-6
size: many
CDR3: CASSPFTGGTEAFF

V: TRBV7-6
size: few
CDR3: CASSFSQGPYEQYF

V: TRBV23-1
size: few
CDR3: CASSQRISPSNQPQHF

V: TRBV24-1
size: few
CDR3: CATSDPNRGSSYNEQFF

V: TRBV5-1
size: few
CDR3: CASSLAGGENYGYTF

V: TRBV29-1
size: few
CDR3: CSGSRQGSDGYTF

V: TRBV5-6
size: few
CDR3: CASSLVAGGPYEQYF

V: TRBV25-1
size: few
CDR3: CASSELPVRDTRGPEAFF

V: TRBV6-1
size: few
CDR3: CASTGPLRGLTFF

V: TRBV3-1
size: few
CDR3: CASSQDRPTGELFF

V: TRBV7-6
size: -
CDR3: CASSLGGQGAVYEQYF

V: TRBV6-1
size: few
CDR3: CASSPAGFNEQFF

V: TRBV6-2/TRBV6-3
size: few
CDR3: CASSYGGLAGNTGELFF

V: TRBV4-3
size: many
CDR3: CASSRGRDQPQHF

V: TRBV24-1
size: few
CDR3: CATSDPGTKDWELFF

V: TRBV9
size: -
CDR3: CASSVGTGGIDQPQHF

V: TRBV5-1
size: many
CDR3: CASSSKSRGNTGELFF

V: TRBV3-1
size: -
CDR3: CASSQVRVRETQYF

V: TRBV28
size: few
CDR3: CASSYGEYEQYF

V: TRBV7-9
size: few
CDR3: CASSLAWTEQETQYF

V: TRBV12-3/TRBV12-4
size: -
CDR3: CASSRDSFQPQHF

V: TRBV5-6
size: -
CDR3: CASSPGQGTGNQPQHF

V: TRBV20-1
size: many
CDR3: CSASLSYNEQFF

V: TRBV20-1
size: -
CDR3: CSASPRALVRSYNEQFF

V: TRBV11-2
size: many
CDR3: CASSLSSGAQETQYF

V: TRBV6-5
size: -
CDR3: CASSYSLSAGGYNEQFF

V: TRBV7-2
size: few
CDR3: CASSSRGDSGNTIYF

V: TRBV12-3/TRBV12-4
size: -
CDR3: CASSLDFGVETQYF

V: TRBV4-3
size: many
CDR3: CASSPDFGSVAPLHF

V: TRBV20-1
size: few
CDR3: CSAKRGILNEQYF

V: TRBV20-1
size: -
CDR3: CSARVMTEAFF

V: TRBV7-8
size: few
CDR3: CASSPKLGYEKLFF

V: TRBV27
size: few
CDR3: CASSLNGAEPQHF

V: TRBV7-9
size: few
CDR3: CASSLALTGNTEAFF

V: TRBV6-2/TRBV6-3
size: few
CDR3: CASSYSAANTEAFF

V: TRBV6-1
size: few
CDR3: CASSEALRGHYGYTF

V: TRBV5-1
size: -
CDR3: CASSLEGSSNYGYTF

V: TRBV30
size: -
CDR3: CAWSEFGGRLAERDTQYF

V: TRBV20-1
size: -
CDR3: CSARDPVSGAEGETQYF

V: TRBV20-1
size: -
CDR3: CSARIQGTGNQPQHF

V: TRBV18
size: few
CDR3: CASSPRTSGSKAGELFF

V: TRBV7-2
size: many
CDR3: CASSLEFGHEAFF

V: TRBV30
size: many
CDR3: CAFTSNPYNEQFF

V: TRBV27
size: many
CDR3: CASSWYANSPLHF

V: TRBV10-1
size: -
CDR3: CASGINNEQFF

V: TRBV6-5
size: -
CDR3: CASSYGHNGDLFF

V: TRBV5-7
size: -
CDR3: CASSHRPQNTEAFF

V: TRBV7-2
size: many
CDR3: CASSLGILGGAGNTIYF

V: TRBV29-1
size: few
CDR3: CSVASSGEQFF

V: TRBV6-1
size: few
CDR3: CASSGTVAYEQYF

V: TRBV7-3
size: few
CDR3: CASSSETGANTGELFF

V: TRBV6-2/TRBV6-3
size: many
CDR3: CASTSRLGQEQFF

V: TRBV12-3/TRBV12-4
size: few
CDR3: CASSETQGATYNEQFF

V: TRBV12-3/TRBV12-4
size: -
CDR3: CASDPDGDYNEQFF